Below, one T cell receptor (beta chain) is given with its context. The sample comes from a study of shared clonotypes between healthy human individuals. Germline assignment: CDR1 WSHSY and CDR2 SAAADI. After removal of 7 bases from V and 1 base from J, the junction contained 10 bases not matched to a gene. The CDR3 consists of 16 residues. A 200 ng quantity of DNA, around 30,000 T cell genomes, went into the sorted-subset replicate PCRs. Generated by immunoSEQ multiplex PCR, the TCRdb table keeps only in-frame clones and is missing some. The sample has 1.5 million to 1.9 million clones, about 98% seen once.

The clonotype was recovered from a man under 40 in good health. V gene TRBV10-2 combines with J gene TRBJ1-3, with 7 bases fitting TRBD1. Sequencing was performed on naive CD4+ T cells sorted from blood. The subset is: CD45RA+ positively selected. Here the CDR3 DNA reads TGCGCCAGCAATGGCGGGGAGGGGGCTTCTGGAAACACCATATATTTT. Translated, it gives CASNGGEGASGNTIYF.